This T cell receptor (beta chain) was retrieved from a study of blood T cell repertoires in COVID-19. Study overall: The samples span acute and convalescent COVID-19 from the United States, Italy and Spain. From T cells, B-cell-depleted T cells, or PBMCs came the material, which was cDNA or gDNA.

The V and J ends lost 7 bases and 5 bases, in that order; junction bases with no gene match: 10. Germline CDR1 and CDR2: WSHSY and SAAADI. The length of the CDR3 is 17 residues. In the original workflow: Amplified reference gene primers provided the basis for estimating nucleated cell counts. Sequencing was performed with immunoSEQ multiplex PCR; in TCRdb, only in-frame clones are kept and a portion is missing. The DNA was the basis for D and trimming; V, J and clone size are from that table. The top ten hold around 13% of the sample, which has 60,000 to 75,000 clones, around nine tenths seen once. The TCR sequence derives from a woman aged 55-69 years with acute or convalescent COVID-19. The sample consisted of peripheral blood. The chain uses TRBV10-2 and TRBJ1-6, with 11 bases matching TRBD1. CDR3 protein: CASTPGQGVRNNSPLHF. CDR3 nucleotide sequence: TGCGCCAGCACCCCGGGACAGGGGGTCAGGAATAATTCACCCCTCCACTTT.